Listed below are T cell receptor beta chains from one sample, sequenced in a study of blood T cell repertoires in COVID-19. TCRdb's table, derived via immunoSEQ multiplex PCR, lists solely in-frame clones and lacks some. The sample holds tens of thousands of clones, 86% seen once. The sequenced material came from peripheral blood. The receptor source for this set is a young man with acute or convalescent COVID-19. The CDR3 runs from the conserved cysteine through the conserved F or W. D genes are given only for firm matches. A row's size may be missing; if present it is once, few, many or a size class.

TGTGCCAGCAGCCTGGGGACAGGGTCAGATACGCAGTATTTT CASSLGTGSDTQYF NA TRBJ2-3 TRBD1 TRBV4-2
TGTGCCAGCAGCCCCACGGGAATTCCCTTGGGGACCCAGTACTTC CASSPTGIPLGTQYF NA TRBJ2-5 NA TRBV3-1/TRBV3-2
TGCGCCAGCAGCTTCACCGGGACAGGGAACACTGAAGCTTTCTTT CASSFTGTGNTEAFF NA TRBJ1-1 TRBD1 TRBV5-1
TGTGCCAGCAGCAAATCGACAGCTAGCACAGATACGCAGTATTTT CASSKSTASTDTQYF once TRBJ2-3 NA TRBV7-9
TGTGCCAGCAGCCAAGGGGTTAACCCTTATCAGCCCCAGCATTTT CASSQGVNPYQPQHF NA TRBJ1-5 NA TRBV27
TGTGCCAGCAGCTTAGTCGGTGGACAGTCGAACTATGGCTACACCTTC CASSLVGGQSNYGYTF NA TRBJ1-2 NA TRBV7-8
TGTGCCAGCAGTCAAAAGACAGGGGGTGGCAAAAACATTCAGTACTTC CASSQKTGGGKNIQYF NA TRBJ2-4 TRBD1 TRBV27
TGTGCCATCACCGCCACCCAAGGACTAGAAAGCACAGATACGCAGTATTTT CAITATQGLESTDTQYF NA TRBJ2-3 TRBD2 TRBV10-3
TGCAGTGCTAGTGACAGGGCCACCTACGAGCAGTACTTC CSASDRATYEQYF once TRBJ2-7 TRBD1 TRBV20-1
TGTGCCAGCAGTTTATATTCCGACATGCCCACTGAAGCTTTCTTT CASSLYSDMPTEAFF NA TRBJ1-1 NA TRBV27
TGTGCCAGCAGTTCCCGGGACACCACGGACGGTGAGCAGTTCTTC CASSSRDTTDGEQFF NA TRBJ2-1 NA TRBV27
TGTGCCAGCAGCTTGGACACAAACTATGGCTACACCTTC CASSLDTNYGYTF NA TRBJ1-2 NA TRBV5-4
TGTGCCAGCAGCTTGAGTCAGGGGGAAGAAAAACTGTTTTTT CASSLSQGEEKLFF NA TRBJ1-4 TRBD1 TRBV5-4
TGTGCCAGCAGCTTAGGGCTAGCGGAGGGTGAAGAGACCCAGTACTTC CASSLGLAEGEETQYF NA TRBJ2-5 TRBD2 TRBV7-2
TGTGCCAGCTCACTCCCCTCCGGTTACAATGAGCAGTTCTTC CASSLPSGYNEQFF many TRBJ2-1 NA TRBV18
TGCAGCGTAGGACAGGAGATCAATTCACCCCTCCACTTT CSVGQEINSPLHF NA TRBJ1-6 TRBD1 TRBV29-1
TGTGCCAGCTCACCACGGTCTCTAGCGGGGCCCTCTGGGGCCAACGTCCTGACTTTC CASSPRSLAGPSGANVLTF NA TRBJ2-6 TRBD2 TRBV18
TGTGCCAGCAGTTTAGGGGGACAGGGGTTTACAGATACGCAGTATTTT CASSLGGQGFTDTQYF NA TRBJ2-3 TRBD1 TRBV27
TGTGCCAGCAGCAAACTACCCGTTACAGGGGAACATGCCAAAAACATTCAGTACTTC CASSKLPVTGEHAKNIQYF few TRBJ2-4 TRBD1 TRBV14
TGTGCCAGCAGCCCCCGGGACAGAAGCACCGGGGAGCTGTTTTTT CASSPRDRSTGELFF NA TRBJ2-2 TRBD1 TRBV5-8
TGTGCCAGCAGCCAAGAGCGGATAGGTCAGCCCCAGCATTTT CASSQERIGQPQHF once TRBJ1-5 NA TRBV4-2
TGTGCCAGCTCACCACCGGGAGGGGCTGAGGGCTACACCTTC CASSPPGGAEGYTF NA TRBJ1-2 NA TRBV18
TGTGCCAGCAGCCCCGCGGGCACGAGCTCCTACAATGAGCAGTTCTTC CASSPAGTSSYNEQFF NA TRBJ2-1 NA TRBV11-3
TGTGCCAGCAGCCCAGGCCCCAGGGGGGACTTTATGGGTCAGCCCCAGCATTTT CASSPGPRGDFMGQPQHF NA TRBJ1-5 TRBD1 TRBV5-8
TGTGCCAGCACCTACAGGGGGCTGACTGAAGCTTTCTTT CASTYRGLTEAFF NA TRBJ1-1 TRBD1 TRBV6-5
TGTGCCTCCCAAGGGGTCTCTGGGGCCAACGTCCTGACTTTC CASQGVSGANVLTF NA TRBJ2-6 NA TRBV27